This record concerns one TCR beta chain sequence. This CDR3 has 16 residues. With V trimmed by 1 base and J by 1 base, 2 bases remained unmatched. In germline, CDR1 is SGHAT, CDR2 FQNNGV. Assay: immunoSEQ multiplex PCR; the TCRdb copy retains only in-frame clones and omits some. Of about 73,000 clones listed, about 80% are singletons. The data belong to a study of OX40 agonist ivuxolimab in advanced cancers. Study background: Ivuxolimab, an antibody acting as an agonist of OX40 (CD134), was used to treat patients. Hepatocellular carcinoma, melanoma, renal cell or head and neck cancer was diagnosed in the dose-escalation patients. Enrollees could have had prior anti-PD-1, anti-PD-L1 or anti-CTLA-4 therapy, which roughly 40% had received.

This TCR was sampled from an adult with an advanced solid tumor such as melanoma, head and neck, liver or kidney cancer. Here the sequenced sample was CD4+ or CD8+ T cells sorted from blood, taken in a trial of the OX40 agonist ivuxolimab. The chain uses TRBV11-2 and TRBJ2-2, with TRBD2 identical over 8 bases. CDR3 in DNA: TGTGCCAGCAGCTTAGGTCTAGCGGGGAACACCGGGGAGCTGTTTTTT. Its translation is CASSLGLAGNTGELFF.